This paragraph reports one T cell receptor beta chain. The antigen remains unidentified. The data belong to a study of cytomegalovirus exposure and HLA in healthy donors. In germline, CDR1 is ENHRY, CDR2 SYGVKD. The CDR3 consists of 13 residues. Deletions cut 2 bases from V and 2 bases from J, with 6 bases between. The PCR had 60 Vbeta and 13 Jbeta primers. Only in-frame clones appear in the TCRdb table, and some are missing; sequencing was by immunoSEQ multiplex PCR. The table records about 160,000 clones, approximately 80% of them present only once. General study results and limits: 87-base-pair reads could not separate some V segments, including TRBV6-2 and TRBV6-3. Later work showed greater clonal expansion in HLA-associated TCR beta chains than in equally common others. Overall, roughly 150 TCR beta chains were annotated as cytomegalovirus-associated.

Sequencing was performed on PBMCs. The clonotype originates from a woman aged 50 to 60 in good health and CMV-seronegative. The rearrangement joins TRBV10-3 to TRBJ1-2; D call uncertain. The CDR3 DNA reads as TGTGCCATCAGTGAGACGGGGAACTATGGCTACACCTTC. This gives the protein CAISETGNYGYTF.